These 3 T cell receptor beta chains were sequenced from one sample in a study of cytomegalovirus exposure and HLA in healthy donors. Amplification used 60 Vbeta primers and 13 Jbeta primers. Profiled with immunoSEQ multiplex PCR; TCRdb holds only in-frame clones, not every one. This table holds roughly 180,000 clones, just under 80% found once. The sample comprised PBMCs. The receptor set was obtained from a female donor in good health and CMV-seronegative.

This chain links TRBV15 with TRBJ2-7, with 9 bases aligning to TRBD2. V dropped 5 bases and J dropped 4; count of bases not matched to a gene: 3. This CDR3 is built from 13 residues. From germline, CDR1 is LNHNV and CDR2 YYDKDF (reference sequence). The CDR3 region is CATSGGRAYEQYF. DNA for the CDR3: TGTGCCACCAGCGGCGGGAGGGCGTACGAGCAGTACTTC.

The rearrangement joins TRBV9 to TRBJ2-7; 8 nucleotides match TRBD2. In germline, CDR1 is SGDLS, CDR2 YYNGEE. V shed 5 bases and J 3 bases; nucleotides not matched to a gene: 10. The CDR3 runs to 15 residues. The CDR3 spells CASRPQRGTLYEQYF. Written as DNA, the CDR3 is TGTGCCAGCAGGCCCCAGCGGGGGACCCTCTACGAGCAGTACTTC.

The table lists this clone with a count of one. V and J are TRBV7-6 and TRBJ2-7; 10 positions match TRBD1. The germline V gene encodes CDR1 SGHVS and CDR2 FNYEAQ. This CDR3 is built from 15 residues. V trimming: 0 bases; J trimming: 2 bases; junction bases outside the gene matches: 1. The CDR3, as DNA: TGTGCCAGCAGCTTAGCGGGGACAGGGGCCTACGAGCAGTACTTC. It yields the protein CASSLAGTGAYEQYF.